This T cell receptor (beta chain) was recovered during a study of blood T cell repertoires in COVID-19. Study summary: In each case, the material was cDNA or gDNA derived from T cells, B-cell-depleted T cells, or PBMCs.

CDR3 size: 13 residues. Looked up from germline, CDR1 is SGHDN and CDR2 is FVKESK. Comment on this clone: Germline and junction disagree at one end, which may indicate a read error.

TCRdb keeps only in-frame clones here, not all; method: immunoSEQ multiplex PCR. The profile covers roughly 130,000 clones, with over 80% appearing a single time and about 10% taken by the ten largest. The sequence derives from a man aged 60 to 69 with active or convalescent COVID-19. Input material: peripheral blood. V is TRBV14 and J is TRBJ1-1; a weak D match, TRBD1 (6 bases). The DNA of the CDR3 is TGTGCCAGCAACCAACAGGGGAACACTGAAGCTTTCTTT. Its protein is CASNQQGNTEAFF.